Following are 18 T cell receptor beta chains from one sample sequenced in a study of tumor and adjacent non-tumor tissue in lung cancer. This sample's RNA came from whole unsorted tissue. More than 3 cm separated this lung sample from the edge of the tumor. TCRbeta libraries were built with three rounds of nested PCR, modified from ARM-PCR. MiXCR, run by TCRdb on the multiplex PCR reads, gives a single entry per CDR3 protein. The data contain approximately 53,000 distinct CDR3 sequences, about 80% of them singletons. Material: distant non-tumor lung tissue. The source is a woman aged 55-70 years with non-small cell lung cancer.

About this clonotype: The junction does not match germline at one end; this may be a read error. The chain has TRBV6-5 and TRBJ1-2; no reliable D call. Germline-derived CDR1 and CDR2 are MNHEY and SVGAGI. The CDR3 consists of 14 residues. CDR3 nucleotides: TGTACCAGCAGTATTGAACCGGGTGGCTATGGCAACACCTTC. Translated, it gives CTSSIEPGGYGNTF.

Points on this clonotype: Mismatch with germline at one junction end may stem from a read error. The rearrangement joins TRBV24-1 to TRBJ2-2; 9 bases agree with TRBD1. Germline-derived CDR1 and CDR2 are KGHDR and SFDVKD. This CDR3 region has 13 residues. In DNA, the CDR3 is TGTACCACCACAGGGGGCCTCACCGGGGGGCTGTTTTTT. This gives the protein CTTTGGLTGGLFF.

This chain connects TRBV6-5 to TRBJ1-1, with 7 bases aligning to TRBD1. From germline, CDR1 is MNHEY and CDR2 SVGAGI. Trimming at V came to 0 bases and at J to 3 bases, leaving 4 bases not matched to a gene. The CDR3 spans 15 residues. This CDR3 is CASSYSTGYDTEAFF. CDR3 nucleotides: TGTGCCAGCAGTTACTCGACAGGGTATGACACTGAAGCTTTCTTT.

The V call is TRBV2, the J call TRBJ2-5; D possibly corresponds to TRBD2 (6 bases). Trimming left V 6 bases short and J 5 bases short, with 16 bases between. Germline V gene data show CDR1 as SNHLY and CDR2 as FYNNEI. The length of the CDR3 is 14 residues. The CDR3 is CASSDPTGDETQYF. DNA for the CDR3: TGTGCCAGCAGCGATCCTACGGGGGATGAGACCCAGTACTTC.

Remarks on this clonotype: Its ends do not fully match the called genes, so a read error is possible. This chain joins TRBV6-2 or TRBV6-3 and TRBJ2-4; tentatively, D is TRBD1 (6 bases). The CDR3 runs to 16 residues. Germline values: CDR1 MNHEY, CDR2 SVGEGT. This CDR3 is CAGSADRFRAKNIQYF. The CDR3 DNA reads TGTGCCGGCAGTGCTGACAGGTTCAGAGCCAAAAACATTCAGTACTTC.

A single count supports this clonotype. A read error may account for a junction end that differs from germline. The genes are TRBV4-2 and TRBJ2-1, with 9 bases fitting TRBD2. Germline loops: CDR1 LGHNA, CDR2 YNFKEQ. CDR3 length: 15 residues. The CDR3 DNA is TGCGCCAGCAGCCAAGGTGGGACTAGCCAGGTTGAGCAGTTCTTC. As protein: CASSQGGTSQVEQFF.

Details on this clonotype: A much bigger clone sits one base away, suggesting this may be a read error. This chain connects TRBV28 to TRBJ2-1; D gene uncertain. V lost 6 bases to trimming and J lost 9 bases, with 9 bases between them. The CDR3 spans 11 residues. The V gene's germline CDR1 is MDHEN and CDR2 SYDVKM. The CDR3 loop is CASSSNGEQFF. Here the CDR3 DNA reads TGTGCCAGCAGCTCTAACGGTGAGCAGTTCTTC.

At least ten counts were recorded for this clonotype. The rearrangement links TRBV11-2 to TRBJ2-7; D possibly corresponds to TRBD1 (5 bases). V lost 4 bases and J 2 bases, leaving 12 bases between the germline ends. Germline V lookup: CDR1 SGHAT, CDR2 FQNNGV. CDR3 length: 14 residues. The CDR3 here is CASSSMLTAYEQYF. The DNA for the CDR3 is TGTGCCAGCAGCTCAATGCTGACAGCCTACGAGCAGTACTTC.

Details on this clonotype: Its ends do not fully match the called genes, so a read error is possible. This chain links TRBV11-2 with TRBJ2-7; D uncertain. In germline, CDR1 is SGHAT, CDR2 FQNNGV. CDR3 length: 14 residues. CDR3 region: CASSWNRGAYEQYF. In nucleotides, the CDR3 is TGTGCTAGCAGTTGGAACCGCGGAGCATACGAGCAGTACTTC. Drawing the rest from reference TRBV11-2 and TRBJ2-7, the complete variable domain is EAGVAQSPRYKIIEKRQSVAFWCNPISGHATLYWYQQILGQGPKLLIQFQNNGVVDDSQLPKDRFSAERLKGVDSTLKIQPAKLEDSAVYLCASSWNRGAYEQYFGPGTRLTVT.

This clonotype was seen many times. The V and J genes are TRBV10-2 and TRBJ1-1; D is unclear. Trimming took 10 bases from V and 1 from J, leaving 10 bases between them. The CDR3 loop spans 12 amino acids. Germline V CDR1 and CDR2: WSHSY, SAAADI. DNA of the CDR3: TGCGCCACCCAACTCGGGAACACTGAAGCTTTCTTT. It codes for CATQLGNTEAFF.

The V and J genes are TRBV6-5 and TRBJ1-2; 9 bases line up with TRBD1. The length of the CDR3 is 16 residues. The ends lost 0 bases at V and 6 bases at J; junction bases unmatched: 8. The V gene's germline CDR1 is MNHEY and CDR2 SVGAGI. The CDR3 is CASSYSSGQGLNGYTF. The CDR3 nucleotides read TGTGCCAGCAGTTACTCGTCGGGACAGGGTCTAAATGGCTACACCTTC.

The genes are TRBV11-3 and TRBJ2-7, with D maybe TRBD1 (5 bases). The CDR3 covers 14 residues. Trimming took 0 bases from V and 4 from J, leaving 10 bases between them. Germline CDR1 SGHNT, CDR2 YENEEA. CDR3 sequence: CASSLDTGIYEQYF. CDR3 nucleotides: TGTGCCAGCAGCTTAGATACAGGAATATACGAGCAGTACTTC.

Points on this clonotype: A read error may explain this, as a much larger clone is one base away. This chain links TRBV28 with TRBJ1-4; D call uncertain. Germline values: CDR1 MDHEN, CDR2 SYDVKM. There are 15 residues in the CDR3. V lost 3 bases to trimming and J lost 3 bases, with 11 bases between them. CDR3 amino acids: CASSLTLNPNEKLFF. The CDR3 bases are TGTGCCAGCAGTTTGACTTTGAATCCTAATGAAAAACTGTTTTTT.

By frequency in the sample, this clonotype is medium-sized. The V call is TRBV4-3, the J call TRBJ2-2, with 7 bases fitting TRBD1. CDR3 size: 18 residues. Germline V gives CDR1 LGHNA, CDR2 YSLEER. V lost 0 bases to trimming and J lost 2 bases; unmatched junction nucleotides: 9. The CDR3, as DNA: TGCGCCAGCAGCCAAGAGGAAGGGACAGCCTCTAACACCGGGGAGCTGTTTTTT. It encodes CASSQEEGTASNTGELFF.

Remarks on this clonotype: Relative to the germline gene, one junction end is altered; a read error may explain this. V is TRBV11-2 and J is TRBJ2-3, with D perhaps given as TRBD1 or TRBD2 (5 bases each). The CDR3 extends over 15 amino acids. The germline V gene encodes CDR1 SGHAT and CDR2 FQNNGV. CDR3 nucleotide sequence: TGTACCAGCAGCGCCACCGGGACGACCACAGGTACGCAGTATTTT. It is translated as CTSSATGTTTGTQYF.

As concerns this clonotype: The conserved closing phenylalanine or tryptophan is absent in this CDR3, likely reflecting a read error. CDR3 sequence: CTSRGSYNEQFL. CDR3 DNA sequence: TGCACCAGCAGGGGAAGTTACAATGAGCAGTTCTTG. The rearrangement links TRBV10-1 to TRBJ2-1; tentative D call: TRBD1 (6 bases). Germline values: CDR1 WNHNN, CDR2 SYGVQD (reference sequence). The CDR3 runs to 12 residues.

This chain uses TRBV20-1 with TRBJ2-1; D unclear. CDR3 size: 12 residues. Between the trimmed V and J ends, which lost 1 base and 9 bases, there was a span of 10 bases. Germline V gene data show CDR1 as DFQATT and CDR2 as SNEGSKA (reference sequence). CDR3 sequence: CSARGQVFEQFF. The CDR3, as DNA: TGCAGTGCTAGAGGCCAGGTATTTGAGCAGTTCTTC.

In the case of this clonotype: One junction end disagrees with the germline gene, perhaps due to a read error. The chain recombines TRBV6-5 with TRBJ2-5; 10 bases agree with TRBD1. This CDR3 is built from 14 residues. Per the germline V gene, CDR1 is MNHEY and CDR2 is SVGAGI. CDR3 bases: TGTGTCAGCAATCGGACAGGGGGTCAAAAGACCCAGTATTTC. It specifies CVSNRTGGQKTQYF.